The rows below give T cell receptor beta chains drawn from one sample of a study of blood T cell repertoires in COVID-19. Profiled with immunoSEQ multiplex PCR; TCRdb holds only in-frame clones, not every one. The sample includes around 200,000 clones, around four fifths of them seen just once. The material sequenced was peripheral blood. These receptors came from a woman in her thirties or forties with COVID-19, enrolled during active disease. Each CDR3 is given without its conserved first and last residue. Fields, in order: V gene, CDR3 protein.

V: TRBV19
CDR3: ASKLRQDTYGYT

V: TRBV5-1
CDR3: ASSLGLAPNYNEQF

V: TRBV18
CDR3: ASSPPGLAHGTDTQY

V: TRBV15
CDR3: ATSRSQGEQF

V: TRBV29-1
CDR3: SLGGQGTGETQY

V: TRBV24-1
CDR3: ATSGTIPGLYTEAF

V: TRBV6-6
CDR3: ASSYPVSGSEPQH

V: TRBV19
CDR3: ASSQRTGYGYT

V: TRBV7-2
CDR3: ASSPAGREGYEQY

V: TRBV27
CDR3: ASSSSDSSYNEQF

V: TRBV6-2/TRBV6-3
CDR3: ASSRKTGGGLYGYT

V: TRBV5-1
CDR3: ASSLASGANVLT

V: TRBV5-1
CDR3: ASSRTSGGAETQY

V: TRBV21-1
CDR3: ASSKRAGPRQPQH

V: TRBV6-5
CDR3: ASSYAGASYTDTQY

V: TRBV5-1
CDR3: ASSREAIQETQY

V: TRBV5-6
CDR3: ASSFNGGSYEQY

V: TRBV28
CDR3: ASSLLPLGGEKLF

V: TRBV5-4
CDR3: ASSLRQGGPYEQY

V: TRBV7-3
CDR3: ASSLTGGGKTQY